These 2 T cell receptor gamma chains were all obtained from the same sample, sequenced in a study of Vδ1+ human thymocytes. General observations from the study: Thymic TRG and TRD repertoires appeared highly polyclonal.

Sequences come from RNA converted to cDNA by reverse transcription. CDR3 amplicons came from multiplex PCR with pooled V-gene forward and constant-region reverse primers. TCRdb reanalysed the multiplex PCR reads via CATT. This table has 36,000 or so gamma-chain clones, 20% to 25% appearing once. Their specific antigens are unknown. Sequenced material: Vdelta1+ gamma-delta thymocytes from the thymus. Subset in this sample: FACS-sorted CD3+ TCRalphabeta- TCRVdelta1+ TCRVdelta2- thymocytes. The receptors derive from a girl under three years old who had congenital heart surgery.

This clone was recorded a few times. This chain connects TRGV3 to TRGJ1 or TRGJ2. J gave up 9 bases and V 0 bases, and 8 bases lay outside the gene matches. The CDR3 loop spans 13 amino acids. Germline lookup yields CDR1 VTNTFY and CDR2 YDVSTARD (reference sequence). The CDR3 spells CATWDRPICKKLF. CDR3 DNA: TGTGCCACCTGGGACAGGCCGATTTGTAAGAAACTCTTT.

This clone qualifies as medium-sized (0.01 to 0.1%). A much larger clone lies one base from this, so it may be a read error. Other nucleotide sequences in the sample specify the same CDR3. The chain recombines TRGV3 with TRGJ1 or TRGJ2. The CDR3 runs 12 residues. Germline V gives CDR1 VTNTFY, CDR2 YDVSTARD (reference sequence). The junction had 2 bases not matched to a gene; V was cut back by 3 bases and J by 3 bases. As DNA, the CDR3 is TGTGCCACCTGGGACCGTTATTATAAGAAACTCTTT. Translating gives CATWDRYYKKLF.